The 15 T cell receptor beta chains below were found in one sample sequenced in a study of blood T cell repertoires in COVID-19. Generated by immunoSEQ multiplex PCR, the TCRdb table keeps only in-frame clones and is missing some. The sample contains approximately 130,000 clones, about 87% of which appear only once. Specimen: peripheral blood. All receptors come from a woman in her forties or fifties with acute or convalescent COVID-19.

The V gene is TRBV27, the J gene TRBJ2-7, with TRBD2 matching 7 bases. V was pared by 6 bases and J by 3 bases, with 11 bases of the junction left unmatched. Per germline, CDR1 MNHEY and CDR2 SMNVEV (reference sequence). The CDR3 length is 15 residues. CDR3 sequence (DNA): TGTGCCAGCAGATTGGGGGGGGAGGCCTTCTACGAGCAGTACTTC. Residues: CASRLGGEAFYEQYF.

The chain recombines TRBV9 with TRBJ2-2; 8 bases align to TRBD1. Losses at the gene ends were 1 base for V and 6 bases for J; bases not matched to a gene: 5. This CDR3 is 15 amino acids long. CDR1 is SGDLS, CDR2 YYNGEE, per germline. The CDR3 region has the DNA TGTGCCAGCAGCGTACGGACAGGGATCCCCGGGGAGCTGTTTTTT. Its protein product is CASSVRTGIPGELFF.

CDR3 nucleotides: TGTGCCAGCAGCCTCCCGACTAGCGGAACCCAGTACTTC. Its protein is CASSLPTSGTQYF. The chain carries TRBV3-1 (or the pseudogene TRBV3-2) and TRBJ2-5, with TRBD2 matching over 9 bases. Germline CDR1 and CDR2: LGHDT and YNNKEL (reference sequence). V was clipped by 4 bases and J by 8 bases; unmatched bases: 5. The CDR3 covers 13 residues.

The CDR3 sequence: CATSGAALFNEQFF. The DNA for the CDR3 is TGTGCCACCAGCGGGGCGGCGCTTTTTAATGAGCAGTTCTTC. The chain has TRBV15 and TRBJ2-1; possible D gene TRBD1, 5 bases. Trimming removed 5 bases at V and 7 bases at J, with 15 bases between. There are 14 residues in the CDR3. CDR1 and CDR2 (germline): LNHNV, YYDKDF (reference sequence).

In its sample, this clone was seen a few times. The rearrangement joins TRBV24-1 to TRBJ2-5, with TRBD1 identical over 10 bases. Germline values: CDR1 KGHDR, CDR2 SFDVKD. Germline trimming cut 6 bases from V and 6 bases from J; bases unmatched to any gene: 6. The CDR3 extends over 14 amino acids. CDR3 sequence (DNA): TGTGCCACCAGTACTGACAGGGGGCACAAGACCCAGTACTTC. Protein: CATSTDRGHKTQYF.

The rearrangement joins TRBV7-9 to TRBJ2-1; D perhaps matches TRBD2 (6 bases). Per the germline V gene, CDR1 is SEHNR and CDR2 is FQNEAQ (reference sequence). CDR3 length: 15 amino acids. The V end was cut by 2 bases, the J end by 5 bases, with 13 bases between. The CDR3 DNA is TGTGCCAGCAGCTTATTGCGGGGTACCGACAATGAGCAGTTCTTC. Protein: CASSLLRGTDNEQFF.

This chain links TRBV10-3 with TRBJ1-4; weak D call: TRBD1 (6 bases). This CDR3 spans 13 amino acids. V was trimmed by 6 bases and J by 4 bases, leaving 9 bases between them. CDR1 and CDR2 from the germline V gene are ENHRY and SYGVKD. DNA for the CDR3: TGTGCCATCAGGGACAGAGATAATGAAAAACTGTTTTTT. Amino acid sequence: CAIRDRDNEKLFF.

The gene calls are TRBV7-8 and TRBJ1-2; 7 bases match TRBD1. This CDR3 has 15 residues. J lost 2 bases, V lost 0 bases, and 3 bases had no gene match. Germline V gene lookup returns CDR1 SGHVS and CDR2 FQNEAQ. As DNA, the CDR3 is TGTGCCAGCAGCTTAGCTGGGACAGAAAACTATGGCTACACCTTC. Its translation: CASSLAGTENYGYTF.

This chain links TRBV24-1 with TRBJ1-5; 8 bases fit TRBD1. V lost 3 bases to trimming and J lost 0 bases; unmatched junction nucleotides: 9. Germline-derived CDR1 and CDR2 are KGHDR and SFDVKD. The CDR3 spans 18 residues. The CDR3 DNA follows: TGTGCCACCAGTGATCCTCTACGACAGGGGAATAGCAATCAGCCCCAGCATTTT. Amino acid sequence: CATSDPLRQGNSNQPQHF.

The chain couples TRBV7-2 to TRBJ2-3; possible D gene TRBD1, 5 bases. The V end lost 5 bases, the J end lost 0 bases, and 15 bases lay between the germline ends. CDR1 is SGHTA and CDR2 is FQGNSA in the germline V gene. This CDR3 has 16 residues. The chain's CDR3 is CASSPPRQGSTDTQYF. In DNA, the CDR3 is TGTGCCAGCAGCCCCCCCAGGCAGGGAAGCACAGATACGCAGTATTTT.

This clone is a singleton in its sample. CDR3 in DNA: TGTGCCACCACACAGGGGAATGAGCAGTTCTTC. Translated, it gives CATTQGNEQFF. The chain has TRBV24-1 and TRBJ2-1; 7 bases line up with TRBD1. In germline, CDR1 is KGHDR, CDR2 SFDVKD. V was pared by 8 bases and J by 7 bases, with 1 base of the junction left unmatched. The CDR3 is 11 residues long.

CDR3 in DNA: TGTGCCAGCACCCGAGGGAACACCGGGGAGCTGTTTTTT. Its translation is CASTRGNTGELFF. The chain links TRBV2 to TRBJ2-2, with D unclear. Trimming left V 7 bases short and J 1 base short, with 7 bases between. The CDR3 length is 13 residues. CDR1 and CDR2 from the germline V gene are SNHLY and FYNNEI.

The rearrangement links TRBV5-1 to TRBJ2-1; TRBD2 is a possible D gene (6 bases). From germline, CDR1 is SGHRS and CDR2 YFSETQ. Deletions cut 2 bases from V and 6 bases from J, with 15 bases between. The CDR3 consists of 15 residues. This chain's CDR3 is CASSLIGTSPNEQFF. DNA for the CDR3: TGCGCCAGCAGCTTAATAGGGACTTCCCCCAATGAGCAGTTCTTC.

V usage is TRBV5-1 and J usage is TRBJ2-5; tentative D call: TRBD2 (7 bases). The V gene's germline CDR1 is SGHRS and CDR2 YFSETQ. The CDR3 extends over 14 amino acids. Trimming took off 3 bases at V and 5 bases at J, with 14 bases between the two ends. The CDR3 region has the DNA TGCGCCAGCAGCTCGGACGGGGGGCTGGAGACCCAGTACTTC. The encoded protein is CASSSDGGLETQYF.

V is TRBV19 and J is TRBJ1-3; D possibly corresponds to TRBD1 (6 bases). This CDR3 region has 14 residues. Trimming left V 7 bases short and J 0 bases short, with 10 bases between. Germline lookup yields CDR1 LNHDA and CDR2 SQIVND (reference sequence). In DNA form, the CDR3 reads TGTGCCAGTATTGGACAGTACTCTGGAAACACCATATATTTT. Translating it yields CASIGQYSGNTIYF. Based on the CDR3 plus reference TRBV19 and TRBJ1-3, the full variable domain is DGGITQSPKYLFRKEGQNVTLSCEQNLNHDAMYWYRQDPGQGLRLIYYSQIVNDFQKGDIAEGYSVSREKKESFPLTVTSAQKNPTAFYLCASIGQYSGNTIYFGEGSWLTVV.